The clone carrying this T cell receptor beta chain was seen only a few times. These gene names are mouse names. The read ends 4 residues before the CDR3 terminus; that terminus is restored from the germline J gene. The data are from a study of CD8+ T cells in alopecia areata. CD4, CD8alpha, NKG2D, NKG2ACE and other markers were used to sort pooled cutaneous lymph node cells. Extracted RNA was reverse transcribed into cDNA, the sequencing template. Measured with immunoSEQ multiplex PCR; TCRdb has only the in-frame clones, and not every one. The table lists 290,000 or so clones, no singletons, with less than 1.5% in the top ten. This CDR3 is 15 amino acids long. CDR1 is NSHNY, CDR2 SYGAGN, per germline.

The sample comprised CD4+ T cells sorted from a lymph node. The origin of this receptor is a C3H/HeJ mouse with alopecia areata. For this mouse line, the MHC haplotype is H2-k. This chain uses TRBV13-1 with TRBJ2-7; 10 positions agree with TRBD1. The CDR3 loop is CASSDAQDRGYEQYF. The CDR3 DNA, read in part, is TGTGCCAGCAGTGATGCGCAGGACAGGGGGTAT.